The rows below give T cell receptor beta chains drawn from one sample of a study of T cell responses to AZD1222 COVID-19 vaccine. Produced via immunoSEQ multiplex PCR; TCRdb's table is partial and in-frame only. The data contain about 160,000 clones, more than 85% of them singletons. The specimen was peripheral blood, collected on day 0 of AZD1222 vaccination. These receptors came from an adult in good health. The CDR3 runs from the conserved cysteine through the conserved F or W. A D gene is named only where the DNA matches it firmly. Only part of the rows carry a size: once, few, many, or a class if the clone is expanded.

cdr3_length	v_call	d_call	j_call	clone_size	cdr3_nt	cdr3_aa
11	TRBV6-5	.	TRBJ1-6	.	TGTGCCAGCGGCGGCGGGTCACCCCTCCACTTT	CASGGGSPLHF
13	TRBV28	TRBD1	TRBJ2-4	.	TGTGCCAGCAGAATGACAGGGGCCAACATTCAGTACTTC	CASRMTGANIQYF
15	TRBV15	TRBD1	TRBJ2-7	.	TGTGCCACCAGCGTCCCCGGGACAGGCTTCTGGCAGCAGTACTTC	CATSVPGTGFWQQYF
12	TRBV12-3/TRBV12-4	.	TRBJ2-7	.	TGTGCCAGCAGTTTAGCCGGGGACGAGCAGTACTTC	CASSLAGDEQYF
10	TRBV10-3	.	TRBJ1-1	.	TGTGCCACCCCCAACACTGAAGCTTTCTTT	CATPNTEAFF
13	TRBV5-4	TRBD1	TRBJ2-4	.	TGTGCCAGCAGCTTTACAGGACAGGGGCCCTCATACTTC	CASSFTGQGPSYF
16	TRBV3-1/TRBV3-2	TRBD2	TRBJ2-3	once	TGTGCCAGCAGCCAAGATCTAGCGGGAACCACAGATACGCAGTATTTT	CASSQDLAGTTDTQYF
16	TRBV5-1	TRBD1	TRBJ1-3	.	TGCGCCAGCAGCTCCGGGACAGACAACTCTGGAAACACCATATATTTT	CASSSGTDNSGNTIYF
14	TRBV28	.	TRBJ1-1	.	TGTGCCAGCAGTGGATCGGGGCGTCGCACTGAAGCTTTCTTT	CASSGSGRRTEAFF
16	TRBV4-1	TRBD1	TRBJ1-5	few	TGCGCCAGCAGCCCACCGGGACAGGTAAACAATCAGCCCCAGCATTTT	CASSPPGQVNNQPQHF
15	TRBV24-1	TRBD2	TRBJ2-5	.	TGTGCCACCAGTGAGGAGACTAGCGGGAAAGGGACCCAGTACTTC	CATSEETSGKGTQYF
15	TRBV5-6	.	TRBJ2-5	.	TGTGCCAGCAGCTTGGCATCCCGGGGTACAGAGACCCAGTACTTC	CASSLASRGTETQYF
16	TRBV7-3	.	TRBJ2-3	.	TGTGCCAGCAGCTCACCCTCTTCCTTGGGCTTGGGTACGCAGTATTTT	CASSSPSSLGLGTQYF
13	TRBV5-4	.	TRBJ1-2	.	TGTGCCAGCAGCATCAGGGAAGGGAAGGGCTACACCTTC	CASSIREGKGYTF
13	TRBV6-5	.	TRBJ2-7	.	TGTGCCAGCAGACATTTACAGGGCTACGAGCAGTACTTC	CASRHLQGYEQYF
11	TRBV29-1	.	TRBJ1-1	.	TGCAGCGTAGTGGACAGCTATGAAGCTTTCTTT	CSVVDSYEAFF
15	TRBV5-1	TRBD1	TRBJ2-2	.	TGCGCCAGCAAGTGGGGACAGGGGGACACCGGGGAGCTGTTTTTT	CASKWGQGDTGELFF
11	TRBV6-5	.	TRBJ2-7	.	TGTGCCACCTCTGACGGGTACGAGCAGTACTTC	CATSDGYEQYF
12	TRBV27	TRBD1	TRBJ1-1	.	TGTGCCAGCCCCCCGGGACAGGGGGAAGCTTTCTTT	CASPPGQGEAFF
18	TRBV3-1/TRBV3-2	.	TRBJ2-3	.	TGTGCCAGCAGCCAAGAGCGGCAGGTAGTATACGACACAGATACGCAGTATTTT	CASSQERQVVYDTDTQYF
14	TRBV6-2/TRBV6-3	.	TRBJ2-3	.	TGTGCCAGCAGCTGGCTGGGCGCCACAGATACGCAGTATTTT	CASSWLGATDTQYF
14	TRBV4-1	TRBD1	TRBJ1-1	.	TGCGCCAGCAGCATATTACAGGGGTTGGCTGAAGCTTTCTTT	CASSILQGLAEAFF
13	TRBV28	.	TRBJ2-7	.	TGTGCCAGCAGACTAGTGGGAGCCTACGAGCAGTACTTC	CASRLVGAYEQYF
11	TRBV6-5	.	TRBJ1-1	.	TGTGCCAGTGCACTAGGGCGGCGGGCTTTCTTT	CASALGRRAFF
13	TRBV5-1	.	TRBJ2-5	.	TGCGCCAGCAGCTTAGTGGGAGAAGAGACCCAGTACTTC	CASSLVGEETQYF
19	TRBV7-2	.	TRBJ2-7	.	TGTGCCAGCAGCCCGCCTTTAATTAAGGGCCTCAAGGGAGCCTACGAGCAGTACTTC	CASSPPLIKGLKGAYEQYF
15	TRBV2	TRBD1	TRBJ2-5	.	TGTGCCAGCAGAGCAAACAGGGGGCGGGTGGAGACCCAGTACTTC	CASRANRGRVETQYF
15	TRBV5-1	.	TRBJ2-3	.	TGCGCCAGCACGACAAAAGCGGGTCTCACAGATACGCAGTATTTT	CASTTKAGLTDTQYF
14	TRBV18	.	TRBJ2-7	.	TGTGCCAGCTCACCACCGTCGCTGCCCTACGAGCAGTACTTC	CASSPPSLPYEQYF
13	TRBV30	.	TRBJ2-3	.	TGTGCCTGGAGTGGAGCGGTCCAAGATACGCAGTATTTT	CAWSGAVQDTQYF
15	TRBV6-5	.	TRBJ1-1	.	TGTGCCAGCAGTTACTCGTCGGGTGGGGTTACTGAAGCTTTCTTT	CASSYSSGGVTEAFF
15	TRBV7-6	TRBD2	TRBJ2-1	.	TGTGCCAGCAGCTCCTTAGCGGGACCCTACAATGAGCAGTTCTTC	CASSSLAGPYNEQFF
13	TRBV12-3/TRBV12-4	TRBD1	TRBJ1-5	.	TGTGCCACCAACGACAGGGGAAATCAGCCCCAGCATTTT	CATNDRGNQPQHF
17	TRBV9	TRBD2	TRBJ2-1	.	TGTGCCAGCAGCGTAGGGGGGCTAGCGGGAGGATACGGCGAGCAGTTCTTC	CASSVGGLAGGYGEQFF
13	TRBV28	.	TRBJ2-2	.	TGTGCCAGCAGTCCTAGCCCGTTTGGGGAGCTGTTTTTT	CASSPSPFGELFF
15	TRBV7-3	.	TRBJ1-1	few	TGTGCCAGCAGCTTTTCCCCAGGGAAGAACACTGAAGCTTTCTTT	CASSFSPGKNTEAFF
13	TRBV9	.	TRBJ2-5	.	TGTGCCAGCAGCGGTATAGAGGGGGAGACCCAGTACTTC	CASSGIEGETQYF
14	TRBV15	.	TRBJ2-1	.	TGTGCCACCAGCAGAGATCTAAGGGTATATGAGCAGTTCTTC	CATSRDLRVYEQFF
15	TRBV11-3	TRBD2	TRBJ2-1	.	TGTGCCAGCGCCCAAGTAGGCGGGGGAGACAATGAGCAGTTCTTC	CASAQVGGGDNEQFF
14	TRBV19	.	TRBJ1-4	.	TGTGCCAGTAGTAACCGGGTAACTAATGAAAAACTGTTTTTT	CASSNRVTNEKLFF
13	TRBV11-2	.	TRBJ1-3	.	TGTGCCAGCAGCTACTCCCATGGAAACACCATATATTTT	CASSYSHGNTIYF
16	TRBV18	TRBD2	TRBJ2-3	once	TGTGCCAGCTCATCCTTAGCGGGACTAAGCACAGATACGCAGTATTTT	CASSSLAGLSTDTQYF
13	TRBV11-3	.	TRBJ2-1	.	TGTGCCAGCAGCTATGTCATGAAAAATGAGCAGTTCTTC	CASSYVMKNEQFF
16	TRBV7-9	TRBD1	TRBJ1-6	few	TGTGCCAGCAGCGCCGAGACAGGGGGAGATAATTCACCCCTCCACTTT	CASSAETGGDNSPLHF
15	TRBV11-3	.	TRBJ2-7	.	TGTGCCAGCAGCTTAGGAAGGAGCCTAACCTACGAGCAGTACTTC	CASSLGRSLTYEQYF
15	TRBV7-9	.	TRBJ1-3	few	TGTGCCAGCAGGGACGACACCGCCTCTGGAAACACCATATATTTT	CASRDDTASGNTIYF
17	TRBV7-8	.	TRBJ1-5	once	TGTGCCAGCAGCCTCGCCGGGACGGGGTATAGCAATCAGCCCCAGCATTTT	CASSLAGTGYSNQPQHF
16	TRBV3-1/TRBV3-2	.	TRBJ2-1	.	TGTGCCAGCAGCGAAGACCCTATCAGCTCCTACAATGAGCAGTTCTTC	CASSEDPISSYNEQFF
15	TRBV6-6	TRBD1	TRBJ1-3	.	TGTGCCAGCCGGACAGGGGCTTACTCTGGAAACACCATATATTTT	CASRTGAYSGNTIYF
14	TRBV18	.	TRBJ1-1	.	TGTGCCAGCTCACCACCGGGCGTAGGGACTGAAGCTTTCTTT	CASSPPGVGTEAFF
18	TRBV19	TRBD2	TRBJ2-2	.	TGTGCCAGTAGTCCGAGGGCTAGCGGGGTCGTTAGTACCGGGGAGCTGTTTTTT	CASSPRASGVVSTGELFF
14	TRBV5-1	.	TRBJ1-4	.	TGCGCCAGCAGCGGGGTTGCAACTAATGAAAAACTGTTTTTT	CASSGVATNEKLFF
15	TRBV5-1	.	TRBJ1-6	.	TGCGCCAGCAGCTTGGAGGGGGGGGCGAATTCACCCCTCCACTTT	CASSLEGGANSPLHF